This T cell receptor beta chain was observed in a study of blood T cell repertoires in COVID-19. V lost 6 bases to trimming and J lost 8 bases, with 19 bases between them. Germline V gene data show CDR1 as LNHDA and CDR2 as SQIVND (reference sequence). The CDR3 runs to 14 residues. All enrollees were roughly 18 to 100 years old and from around 25 US areas. Cohort 3 recovery required two negative PCRs, clearance, or symptom resolution. Data came from immunoSEQ multiplex PCR; TCRdb stores just in-frame clones and leaves some out. Among over 150,000 clones listed, about 81% were seen once. The rearrangement uses TRBV19 and TRBJ1-2; D unresolved. Material: PBMCs or T cells enriched from blood (not recorded which). This sequence originates from a man between 50 and 59 years old who had recovered from COVID-19. CDR3 sequence (DNA): TGTGCCAGTAGCCCGCCGGTGGGTTCGGGAGGCTACACCTTC. Its translation: CASSPPVGSGGYTF.